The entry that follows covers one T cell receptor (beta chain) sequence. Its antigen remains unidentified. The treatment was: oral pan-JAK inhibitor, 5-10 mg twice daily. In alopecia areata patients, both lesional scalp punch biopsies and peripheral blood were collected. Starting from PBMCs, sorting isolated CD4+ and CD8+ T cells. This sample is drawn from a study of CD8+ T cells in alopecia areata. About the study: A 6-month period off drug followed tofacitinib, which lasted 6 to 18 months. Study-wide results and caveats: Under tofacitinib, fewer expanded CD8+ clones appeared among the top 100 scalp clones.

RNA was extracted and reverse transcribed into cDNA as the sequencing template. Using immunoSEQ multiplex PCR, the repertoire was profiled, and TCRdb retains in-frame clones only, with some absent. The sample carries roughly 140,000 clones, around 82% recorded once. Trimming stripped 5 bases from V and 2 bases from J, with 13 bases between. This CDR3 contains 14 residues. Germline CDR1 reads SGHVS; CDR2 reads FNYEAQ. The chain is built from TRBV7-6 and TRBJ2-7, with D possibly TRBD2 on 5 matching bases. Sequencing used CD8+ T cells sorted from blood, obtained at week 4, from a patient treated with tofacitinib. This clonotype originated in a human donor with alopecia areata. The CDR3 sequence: CASSPNPEAYEQYF. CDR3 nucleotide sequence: TGTGCCAGCAGCCCAAACCCGGAGGCCTACGAGCAGTACTTC.